The 10 T cell receptor beta chains given below trace back to one sample, sequenced in a study of OX40 agonist ivuxolimab in advanced cancers. This table comes from immunoSEQ multiplex PCR, and its TCRdb copy is limited to in-frame clones, with some not included. The table includes 65,000 to 95,000 clones, roughly 88% detected once. The sequencing here drew on CD4+ or CD8+ T cells sorted from blood, taken in a trial of the OX40 agonist ivuxolimab. The receptors derive from an adult with an advanced solid tumor such as melanoma, head and neck, liver or kidney cancer.

This clone has a single count. This chain connects TRBV19 to TRBJ2-2, with unresolved D. Between the trimmed V and J ends, which lost 4 bases and 3 bases, there was a span of 6 bases. CDR1 and CDR2 from the germline V gene are LNHDA and SQIVND (reference sequence). The CDR3 runs to 13 residues. In DNA form, the CDR3 reads TGTGCCAGTAGTACGTCTCACACCGGGGAGCTGTTTTTT. It codes for CASSTSHTGELFF.

V and J are TRBV11-2 and TRBJ2-1; weak D call: TRBD2 (5 bases). Trimming removed 3 bases from V and 0 bases from J, with 9 bases in between. Germline CDR1 and CDR2: SGHAT and FQNNGV. This CDR3 is 15 amino acids long. The CDR3 region has the DNA TGTGCCAGCAGCTTTTCGGGAACCTCCTACAATGAGCAGTTCTTC. This codes for CASSFSGTSYNEQFF. The full variable domain, with the rest looked up from reference TRBV11-2 and TRBJ2-1, is EAGVAQSPRYKIIEKRQSVAFWCNPISGHATLYWYQQILGQGPKLLIQFQNNGVVDDSQLPKDRFSAERLKGVDSTLKIQPAKLEDSAVYLCASSFSGTSYNEQFFGPGTRLTVL.

The chain couples TRBV4-3 to TRBJ2-7; 7 bases are a match to TRBD1. The germline CDR1 and CDR2 sequences are LGHNA and YSLEER. The V gene end was trimmed by 4 bases and the J gene end by 1 base; junction bases not matched to a gene: 10. The CDR3 has 16 residues. The CDR3: CASSPRWDSSSYEQYF. CDR3 DNA: TGCGCCAGCAGCCCGCGATGGGACAGCTCGTCCTACGAGCAGTACTTC.

The chain has TRBV11-2 and TRBJ2-5, with 14 bases matching TRBD2. The CDR3 is made up of 17 amino acids. Germline V lookup: CDR1 SGHAT, CDR2 FQNNGV. The V segment lost 4 bases and the J segment 3 bases; nucleotides outside the gene matches: 7. CDR3 sequence: CASSSGLGLAGEETQYF. The CDR3, as DNA: TGTGCCAGCAGCTCAGGCCTGGGACTAGCGGGAGAAGAGACCCAGTACTTC.

The CDR3 nucleotides are TGTGCCAGTAGTAGGGGCGAGCGGGGAGGGCCCAATGAGCAGTTCTTC. Protein sequence: CASSRGERGGPNEQFF. The chain carries TRBV19 and TRBJ2-1; 7 bases align to TRBD2. Looked up from germline, CDR1 is LNHDA and CDR2 is SQIVND (reference sequence). Trimming cost V 4 bases and J 6 bases; bases outside gene matches: 12. The CDR3 is made up of 16 amino acids.

The chain links TRBV2 to TRBJ1-5, with D unclear. This CDR3 is 16 amino acids long. V lost 0 bases to trimming and J lost 4 bases, with 13 bases between them. From germline, CDR1 is SNHLY and CDR2 FYNNEI. CDR3 sequence: CASSEALLEQNQPQHF. In nucleotides, the CDR3 is TGTGCCAGCAGTGAAGCGCTACTGGAACAGAATCAGCCCCAGCATTTT.

The V call is TRBV12-5, the J call TRBJ1-1; D unclear. Germline CDR1 reads LGHNT; CDR2 reads FRNRAP. This CDR3 is built from 12 residues. V shed 6 bases and J shed 1 base, with 6 bases lying between them. CDR3 in DNA: TGTGCTAGTGGCCTCGGGAACACTGAAGCTTTCTTT. This codes for CASGLGNTEAFF.

The chain joins TRBV7-2 to TRBJ1-6; D remains ambiguous. The CDR3 consists of 14 residues. V was pared by 2 bases and J by 3 bases, with 5 bases between. CDR1 and CDR2 (germline): SGHTA, FQGNSA. The CDR3 region is CASSLNVYNSPLHF. The CDR3 DNA reads TGTGCCAGCAGCTTAAATGTCTATAATTCACCCCTCCACTTT.

The CDR3: CASSPTPGQGNEKLFF. The CDR3 DNA sequence: TGTGCCAGCTCACCCACGCCGGGACAGGGGAATGAAAAACTGTTTTTT. The genes are TRBV18 and TRBJ1-4, with 10 bases that match TRBD1. Germline V gene data show CDR1 as KGHSH and CDR2 as LQKENI. V was clipped by 3 bases and J by 5 bases; unmatched bases: 6. CDR3 length: 16 residues.

Note on this clone: A read error may produce the germline difference seen at one junction end. This rearrangement joins TRBV7-7 to TRBJ2-5; D may be TRBD1 (6 bases). Germline-derived CDR1 and CDR2 are SSHAT and FNYEAQ (reference sequence). This CDR3 contains 14 residues. The CDR3, as DNA: TGTGCTAGCAGCTTAGACAGGAGACAAGAGACCCAGTACTTC. As protein: CASSLDRRQETQYF.